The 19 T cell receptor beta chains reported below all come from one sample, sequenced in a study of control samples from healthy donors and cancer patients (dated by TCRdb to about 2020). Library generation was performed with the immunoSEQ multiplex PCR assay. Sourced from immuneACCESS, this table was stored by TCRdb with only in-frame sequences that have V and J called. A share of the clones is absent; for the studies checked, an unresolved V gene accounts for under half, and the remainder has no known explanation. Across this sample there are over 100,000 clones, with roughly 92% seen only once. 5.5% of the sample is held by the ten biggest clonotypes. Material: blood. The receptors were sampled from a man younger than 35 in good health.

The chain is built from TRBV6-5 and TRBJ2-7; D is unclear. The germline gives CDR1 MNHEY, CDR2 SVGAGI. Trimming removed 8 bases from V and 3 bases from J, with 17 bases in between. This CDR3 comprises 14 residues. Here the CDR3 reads CASRGEEGLYEQYF. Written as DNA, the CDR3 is TGTGCCAGCCGAGGAGAGGAAGGCCTCTACGAGCAGTACTTC.

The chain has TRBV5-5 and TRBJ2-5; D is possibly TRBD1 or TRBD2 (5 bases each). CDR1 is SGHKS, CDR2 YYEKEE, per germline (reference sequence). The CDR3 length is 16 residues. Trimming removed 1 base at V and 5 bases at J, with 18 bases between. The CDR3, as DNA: TGTGCCAGCAGCTTGTTTAGCTACGGGGCGGGTGAGACCCAGTACTTC. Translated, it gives CASSLFSYGAGETQYF.

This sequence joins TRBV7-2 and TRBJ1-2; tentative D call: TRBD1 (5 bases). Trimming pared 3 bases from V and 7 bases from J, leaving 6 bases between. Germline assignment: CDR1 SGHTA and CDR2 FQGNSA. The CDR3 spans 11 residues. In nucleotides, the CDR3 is TGTGCCAGCAGCTTTGGGGGTGGCTACACCTTC. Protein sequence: CASSFGGGYTF.

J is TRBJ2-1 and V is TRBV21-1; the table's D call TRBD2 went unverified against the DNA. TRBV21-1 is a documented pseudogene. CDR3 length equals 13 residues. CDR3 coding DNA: TGTGCCAGCAGCAAATATACGGTCGGTGAGCAGTTCTTC. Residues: CASSKYTVGEQFF.

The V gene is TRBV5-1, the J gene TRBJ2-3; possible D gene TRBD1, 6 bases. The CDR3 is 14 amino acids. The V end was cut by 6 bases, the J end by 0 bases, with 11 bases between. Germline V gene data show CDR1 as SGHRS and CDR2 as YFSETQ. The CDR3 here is CASNPDRSTDTQYF. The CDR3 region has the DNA TGCGCCAGCAACCCAGACAGGAGCACAGATACGCAGTATTTT.

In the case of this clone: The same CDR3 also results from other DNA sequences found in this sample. The CDR3: CASSVGSSYNSPLHF. As DNA, the CDR3 is TGTGCCAGCAGCGTAGGTAGCTCCTATAATTCACCCCTCCACTTT. The chain employs TRBV9 and TRBJ1-6, with unresolved D. The CDR3 spans 15 residues. The V gene's germline CDR1 is SGDLS and CDR2 YYNGEE. V was cut by 0 bases and J by 0 bases, with 4 bases left in between.

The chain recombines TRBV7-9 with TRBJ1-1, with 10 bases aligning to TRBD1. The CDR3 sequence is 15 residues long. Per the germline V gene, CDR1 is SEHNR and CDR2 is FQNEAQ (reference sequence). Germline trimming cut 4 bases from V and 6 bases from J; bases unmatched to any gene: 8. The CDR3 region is CASSWPGQGISEAFF. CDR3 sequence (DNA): TGTGCCAGCAGCTGGCCGGGACAGGGGATCTCTGAAGCTTTCTTT.

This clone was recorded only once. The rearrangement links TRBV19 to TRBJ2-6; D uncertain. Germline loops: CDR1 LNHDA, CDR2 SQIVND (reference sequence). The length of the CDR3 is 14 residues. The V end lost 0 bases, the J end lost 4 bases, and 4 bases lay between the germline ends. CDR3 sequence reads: CASSIDGGANVLTF. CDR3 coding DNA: TGTGCCAGTAGTATAGATGGAGGGGCCAACGTCCTGACTTTC. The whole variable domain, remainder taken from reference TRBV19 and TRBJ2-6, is DGGITQSPKYLFRKEGQNVTLSCEQNLNHDAMYWYRQDPGQGLRLIYYSQIVNDFQKGDIAEGYSVSREKKESFPLTVTSAQKNPTAFYLCASSIDGGANVLTFGAGSRLTVL.

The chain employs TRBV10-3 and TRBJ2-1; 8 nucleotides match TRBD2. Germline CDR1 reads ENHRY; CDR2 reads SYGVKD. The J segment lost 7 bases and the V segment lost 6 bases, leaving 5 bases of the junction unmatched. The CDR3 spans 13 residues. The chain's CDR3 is CAIRSGGINEQFF. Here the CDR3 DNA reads TGTGCCATCAGGAGCGGGGGTATAAATGAGCAGTTCTTC.

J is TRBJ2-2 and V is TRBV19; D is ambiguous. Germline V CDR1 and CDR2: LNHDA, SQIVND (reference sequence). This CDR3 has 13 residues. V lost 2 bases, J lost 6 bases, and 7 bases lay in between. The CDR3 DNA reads TGTGCCAGTAGTATATACCTGGCCGGGGAGCTGTTTTTT. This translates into CASSIYLAGELFF.

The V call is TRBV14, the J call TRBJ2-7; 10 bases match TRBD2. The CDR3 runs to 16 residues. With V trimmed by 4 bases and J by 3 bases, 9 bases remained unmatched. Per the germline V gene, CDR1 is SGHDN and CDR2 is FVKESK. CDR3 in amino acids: CASSPRRGLASYEQYF. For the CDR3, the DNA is TGTGCCAGCAGCCCAAGGCGGGGACTAGCGAGCTACGAGCAGTACTTC.

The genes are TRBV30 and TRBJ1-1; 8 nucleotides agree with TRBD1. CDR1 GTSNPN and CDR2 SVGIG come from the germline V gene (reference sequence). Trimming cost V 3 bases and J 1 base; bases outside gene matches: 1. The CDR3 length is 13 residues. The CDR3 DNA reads TGTGCCTGGAGCGGGACAGGGAACACTGAAGCTTTCTTT. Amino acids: CAWSGTGNTEAFF.

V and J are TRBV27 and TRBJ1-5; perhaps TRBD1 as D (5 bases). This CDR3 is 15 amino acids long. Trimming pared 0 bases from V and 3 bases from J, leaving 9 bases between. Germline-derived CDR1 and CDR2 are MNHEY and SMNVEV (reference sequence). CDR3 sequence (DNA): TGTGCCAGCAGTTTATCAGGGGTAAACAATCAGCCCCAGCATTTT. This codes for CASSLSGVNNQPQHF.

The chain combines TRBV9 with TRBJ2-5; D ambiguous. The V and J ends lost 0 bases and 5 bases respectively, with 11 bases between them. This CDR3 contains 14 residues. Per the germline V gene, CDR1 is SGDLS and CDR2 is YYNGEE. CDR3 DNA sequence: TGTGCCAGCAGCGTAGGGCAGGTGGAGGAGACCCAGTACTTC. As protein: CASSVGQVEETQYF.

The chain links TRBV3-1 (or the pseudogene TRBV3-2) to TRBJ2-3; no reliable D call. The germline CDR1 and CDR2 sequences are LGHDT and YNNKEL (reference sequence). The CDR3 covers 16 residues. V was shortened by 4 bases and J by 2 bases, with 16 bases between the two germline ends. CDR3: CASSRTYSGITDTQYF. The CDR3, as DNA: TGTGCCAGCAGCCGTACTTACTCCGGAATCACAGATACGCAGTATTTT.

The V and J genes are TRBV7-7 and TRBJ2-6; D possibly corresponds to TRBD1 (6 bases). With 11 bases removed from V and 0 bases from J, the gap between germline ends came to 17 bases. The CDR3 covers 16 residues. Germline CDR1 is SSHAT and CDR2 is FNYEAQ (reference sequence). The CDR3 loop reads CAVQTTGSSGANVLTF. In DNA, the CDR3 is TGTGCCGTGCAAACCACAGGGAGCTCTGGGGCCAACGTCCTGACTTTC.

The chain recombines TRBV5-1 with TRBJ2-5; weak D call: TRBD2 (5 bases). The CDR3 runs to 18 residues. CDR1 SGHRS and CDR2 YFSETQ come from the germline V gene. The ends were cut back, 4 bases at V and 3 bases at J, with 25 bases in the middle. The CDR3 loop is CASSPGSLVGVGKETQYF. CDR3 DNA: TGCGCCAGCAGCCCCGGGTCACTAGTAGGAGTCGGGAAAGAGACCCAGTACTTC.

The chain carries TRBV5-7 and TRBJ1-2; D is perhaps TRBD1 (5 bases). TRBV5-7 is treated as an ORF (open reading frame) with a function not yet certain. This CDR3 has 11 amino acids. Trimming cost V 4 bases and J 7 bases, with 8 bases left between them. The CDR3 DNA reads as TGTGCCAGCAGCCGGGACTGTGGCTACACCTTC. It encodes CASSRDCGYTF.

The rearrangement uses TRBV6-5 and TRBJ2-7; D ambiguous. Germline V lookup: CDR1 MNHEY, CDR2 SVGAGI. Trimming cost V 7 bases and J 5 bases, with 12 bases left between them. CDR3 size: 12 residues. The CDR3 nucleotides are TGTGCCAGCATTTCGAGTTTCGACGAGCAGTACTTC. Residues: CASISSFDEQYF.